The T cell receptor (beta chain) described here comes from a study of PD-1 blockade in classical Hodgkin lymphoma. General study findings and limits: Newly diagnosed patients were said to have less baseline TCR diversity than healthy donors did. Repertoire differences lack defined causes, possibly disease activity or prior therapy.

Concerning this clone: Its antigen is undetermined.

TCRdb keeps only in-frame clones here, not all; method: immunoSEQ multiplex PCR. Of over 25,000 clones listed, about 90% are singletons. The CDR3 has 14 amino acids. With 8 bases removed from V and 0 bases from J, the gap between germline ends came to 11 bases. Germline V gives CDR1 MNHEY, CDR2 SVGAGI. Time point described: newly diagnosed, previously untreated cHL patient sample. Magnetic negative selection was used to purify CD4+ T cells from PBMCs that had been thawed. Comparison came from newly diagnosed, untreated classical Hodgkin lymphoma PBMCs. The sample taken for sequencing was CD4+ T cells from blood. This TCR derives from a human donor with classical Hodgkin lymphoma. The V gene is TRBV6-5, the J gene TRBJ2-1; a possible D gene is TRBD2 (5 bases). The CDR3 DNA reads TGTGCCAGCCAAACACGGGGCTCCTACAATGAGCAGTTCTTC. Protein sequence: CASQTRGSYNEQFF.